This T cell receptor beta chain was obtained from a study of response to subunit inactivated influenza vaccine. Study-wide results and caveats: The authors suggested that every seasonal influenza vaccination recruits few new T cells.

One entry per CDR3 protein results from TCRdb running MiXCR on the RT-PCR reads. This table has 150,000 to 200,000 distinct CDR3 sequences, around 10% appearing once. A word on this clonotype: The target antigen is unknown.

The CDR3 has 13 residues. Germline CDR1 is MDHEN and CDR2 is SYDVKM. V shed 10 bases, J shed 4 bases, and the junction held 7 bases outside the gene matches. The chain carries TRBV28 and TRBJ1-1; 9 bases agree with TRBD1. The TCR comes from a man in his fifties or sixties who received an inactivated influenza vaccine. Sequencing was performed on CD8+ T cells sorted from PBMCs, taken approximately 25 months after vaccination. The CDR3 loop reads CATLTGGLTEAFF. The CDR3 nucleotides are TGTGCCACCCTAACAGGGGGCCTCACTGAAGCTTTCTTT.